This passage covers 25 T cell receptor beta chains from one sample sequenced in a study of blood T cell repertoires in COVID-19. The table came from immunoSEQ multiplex PCR; TCRdb's copy has only in-frame clones and leaves some out. In the table there are about 300,000 clones, approximately 88% of which are singletons. The material sequenced was peripheral blood. The receptors were gathered from a human donor with COVID-19, enrolled during active disease. The donor label of this sample is uncertain.

The gene calls are TRBV19 and TRBJ2-1, with 11 bases matching TRBD2. Germline lookup yields CDR1 LNHDA and CDR2 SQIVND (reference sequence). V lost 5 bases to trimming and J lost 0 bases; unmatched junction nucleotides: 6. CDR3 length: 17 amino acids. CDR3 in amino acids: CASSFRLAGSSYNEQFF. The CDR3 DNA is TGTGCCAGTAGTTTCCGACTAGCGGGGAGCTCCTACAATGAGCAGTTCTTC.

The chain is built from TRBV11-2 and TRBJ2-3; 8 bases match TRBD2. V was clipped by 5 bases and J by 0 bases; unmatched bases: 13. The CDR3 runs to 18 residues. From germline, CDR1 is SGHAT and CDR2 FQNNGV. CDR3 region: CASSPNGRGATSTDTQYF. The CDR3 nucleotides are TGTGCCAGCAGCCCCAACGGGCGGGGGGCAACAAGCACAGATACGCAGTATTTT. Full variable domain (outside the CDR3, taken from reference TRBV11-2 and TRBJ2-3): EAGVAQSPRYKIIEKRQSVAFWCNPISGHATLYWYQQILGQGPKLLIQFQNNGVVDDSQLPKDRFSAERLKGVDSTLKIQPAKLEDSAVYLCASSPNGRGATSTDTQYFGPGTRLTVL.

This clone was seen a single time. This chain links TRBV28 with TRBJ2-3, with D tentatively TRBD2 (5 bases). V dropped 8 bases and J dropped 7 bases, with 13 bases sitting between them. The CDR3 has 12 amino acids. Per the germline V gene, CDR1 is MDHEN and CDR2 is SYDVKM. CDR3 loop: CASRMEVHTQYF. In DNA form, the CDR3 reads TGTGCCAGCCGAATGGAGGTACATACGCAGTATTTT.

A word on this clone: An end of the junction differs from the germline gene, which may be a read error. V gene TRBV5-1 combines with J gene TRBJ2-3; 9 bases match TRBD2. Germline-derived CDR1 and CDR2 are SGHRS and YFSETQ. This CDR3 has 18 residues. This CDR3 is CASRLSLAGPLGTDTQYF. CDR3 DNA sequence: TGCGCCAGCCGCCTTTCGCTAGCGGGACCCTTGGGCACGGATACGCAGTATTTT.

This chain links TRBV30 with TRBJ1-5, with D uncertain. V dropped 1 base and J dropped 4 bases, with 11 bases sitting between them. The length of the CDR3 is 14 residues. In germline, CDR1 is GTSNPN, CDR2 SVGIG (reference sequence). CDR3 protein: CAWSDGASNQPQHF. CDR3 coding DNA: TGTGCCTGGAGTGACGGAGCTTCTAATCAGCCCCAGCATTTT. Drawing the rest from reference TRBV30 and TRBJ1-5, the complete variable domain is SQTIHQWPATLVQPVGSPLSLECTVEGTSNPNLYWYRQAAGRGLQLLFYSVGIGQISSEVPQNLSASRPQDRQFILSSKKLLLSDSGFYLCAWSDGASNQPQHFGDGTRLSIL.

The DNA of the CDR3 is TGTGCCGTACAGAGTTCTAACTATGGCTACACCTTC. Protein product: CAVQSSNYGYTF. The genes are TRBV30 and TRBJ1-2; no firm D call. The germline V gene encodes CDR1 GTSNPN and CDR2 SVGIG (reference sequence). The V and J ends lost 8 bases and 0 bases respectively, with 10 bases between them. CDR3 length: 12 amino acids.

The chain links TRBV24-1 to TRBJ2-3, with 12 bases fitting TRBD2. CDR3 length: 18 residues. The germline V gene encodes CDR1 KGHDR and CDR2 SFDVKD. Germline trimming cut 4 bases from V and 2 bases from J; bases unmatched to any gene: 9. The CDR3 is CATSDRRASGRDTDTQYF. In DNA form, the CDR3 reads TGTGCCACCAGTGACCGAAGGGCTAGCGGGAGGGACACAGATACGCAGTATTTT.

The chain couples TRBV7-9 to TRBJ2-1, with TRBD1 identical over 8 bases. The CDR3 contains 15 residues. V shed 4 bases and J 5 bases; nucleotides not matched to a gene: 7. CDR1 and CDR2 from the germline V gene are SEHNR and FQNEAQ (reference sequence). The CDR3: CASSSHRGVNNEQFF. Written as DNA, the CDR3 is TGTGCCAGCAGCTCCCACAGGGGGGTTAACAATGAGCAGTTCTTC.

This rearrangement joins TRBV28 to TRBJ1-6, with TRBD1 matching over 10 bases. V lost 10 bases to trimming and J lost 0 bases; unmatched junction nucleotides: 6. CDR3 length: 16 amino acids. Germline assignment: CDR1 MDHEN and CDR2 SYDVKM. For the CDR3, the DNA is TGTGCCACCTCCGACAGGGGGCCCTCCTATAATTCACCCCTCCACTTT. This translates into CATSDRGPSYNSPLHF.

The chain employs TRBV6-5 and TRBJ2-3; D may be TRBD2 (6 bases). The CDR3 has 15 residues. Germline-derived CDR1 and CDR2 are MNHEY and SVGAGI. The V end was cut by 0 bases, the J end by 1 base, with 8 bases between. The DNA of the CDR3 is TGTGCCAGCAGTTACTCAGGGACTGGCACAGATACGCAGTATTTT. It codes for CASSYSGTGTDTQYF.

The V call is TRBV6-5, the J call TRBJ1-4; no firm D call. The CDR3 runs 15 residues. V lost 0 bases and J lost 8, with 13 bases in between. Looked up from germline, CDR1 is MNHEY and CDR2 is SVGAGI. As DNA, the CDR3 is TGTGCCAGCAGTTACTCGCGCAGCGGAGGGGAAAAACTGTTTTTT. Amino acids: CASSYSRSGGEKLFF.

The rearrangement uses TRBV11-3 and TRBJ2-3; the match to TRBD2 covers 9 bases. In germline, CDR1 is SGHNT, CDR2 YENEEA. Germline trimming cut 5 bases from V and 4 bases from J; bases unmatched to any gene: 4. The length of the CDR3 is 14 residues. The CDR3 DNA reads TGTGCCAGCAGCCCCCGACTAGCGGCAGATACGCAGTATTTT. As protein: CASSPRLAADTQYF. Combining the CDR3 with reference TRBV11-3 and TRBJ2-3 gives the whole variable domain EAGVVQSPRYKIIEKKQPVAFWCNPISGHNTLYWYLQNLGQGPELLIRYENEEAVDDSQLPKDRFSAERLKGVDSTLKIQPAELGDSAVYLCASSPRLAADTQYFGPGTRLTVL.

This chain uses TRBV19 with TRBJ1-4, with a weak D call TRBD1 (6 bases). Germline V gene lookup returns CDR1 LNHDA and CDR2 SQIVND (reference sequence). The CDR3 extends over 15 amino acids. The V end was cut by 7 bases, the J end by 2 bases, with 14 bases between. CDR3: CASTPRGGTNEKLFF. Here the CDR3 DNA reads TGTGCCAGTACCCCTCGGGGGGGCACTAATGAAAAACTGTTTTTT.

This chain connects TRBV5-1 to TRBJ2-2; 8 bases match TRBD1. This CDR3 is 16 amino acids long. Losses at the gene ends were 4 bases for V and 6 bases for J; bases not matched to a gene: 11. CDR1 is SGHRS and CDR2 is YFSETQ in the germline V gene. The CDR3 nucleotides are TGCGCCAGCAGCCCAGACAGGGGAAGTATGGCCGGGGAGCTGTTTTTT. Translated: CASSPDRGSMAGELFF.

CDR3 protein: CAITPTRTGYEQYF. CDR3 bases: TGTGCCATCACCCCGACCAGGACAGGCTACGAGCAGTACTTC. This chain links TRBV11-2 with TRBJ2-7, with 7 positions matching TRBD1. This CDR3 has 14 residues. The V gene end was trimmed by 10 bases and the J gene end by 3 bases; junction bases not matched to a gene: 12. CDR1 and CDR2 from the germline V gene are SGHAT and FQNNGV.

The J gene is TRBJ2-4, the V gene TRBV30; tentative D call: TRBD2 (6 bases). CDR1 is GTSNPN and CDR2 is SVGIG in the germline V gene (reference sequence). Trimming removed 7 bases at V and 6 bases at J, with 16 bases between. The CDR3 loop spans 13 amino acids. CDR3 in DNA: TGTGCCTCGAATCGGCCCGGGGGAAACATTCAGTACTTC. This translates into CASNRPGGNIQYF.

In the case of this clone: This sample also contains other DNA sequences that code for the same CDR3. The chain is built from TRBV9 and TRBJ1-6, with 9 bases that match TRBD1. V shed 2 bases and J 7 bases; nucleotides not matched to a gene: 1. CDR3 size: 14 residues. Germline V gene sequence: CDR1 SGDLS, CDR2 YYNGEE. This chain's CDR3 is CASSVGQGNSPLHF. CDR3 coding DNA: TGTGCCAGCAGCGTCGGACAGGGGAATTCACCCCTCCACTTT.

The chain carries TRBV28 and TRBJ2-3; 9 bases are a match to TRBD2. V lost 3 bases to trimming and J lost 5 bases; unmatched junction nucleotides: 9. The germline V gene has CDR1 MDHEN and CDR2 SYDVKM. The CDR3 sequence is 16 residues long. The DNA for the CDR3 is TGTGCCAGCAGTTTGGTGCGCGGGAGGGTTCAAGATACGCAGTATTTT. Protein: CASSLVRGRVQDTQYF.

Only one count was recorded for this clone. The chain combines TRBV29-1 with TRBJ1-1; 10 bases map to TRBD1. The CDR3 has 13 residues. The junction had 7 bases not matched to a gene; V was cut back by 7 bases and J by 5 bases. Germline loops: CDR1 SQVTM, CDR2 ANQGSEA. For the CDR3, the DNA is TGCAGCGCGGGACAGGGGCCGGGAACTGAAGCTTTCTTT. This translates into CSAGQGPGTEAFF. Supplemented by reference TRBV29-1 and TRBJ1-1, the full variable domain reads SAVISQKPSRDICQRGTSLTIQCQVDSQVTMMFWYRQQPGQSLTLIATANQGSEATYESGFVIDKFPISRPNLTFSTLTVSNMSPEDSSIYLCSAGQGPGTEAFFGQGTRLTVV.

The rearrangement joins TRBV12-5 to TRBJ2-2, with TRBD2 matching over 8 bases. Per the germline V gene, CDR1 is LGHNT and CDR2 is FRNRAP. The CDR3 runs to 16 residues. The J segment lost 3 bases and the V segment lost 4 bases, leaving 7 bases of the junction unmatched. The CDR3 sequence: CASGYPGGTDTGELFF. Written as DNA, the CDR3 is TGTGCTAGTGGTTACCCGGGGGGGACGGACACCGGGGAGCTGTTTTTT.

V usage is TRBV9 and J usage is TRBJ1-2; D possibly corresponds to TRBD1 (5 bases). The CDR3 is 14 residues long. CDR1 and CDR2 from the germline V gene are SGDLS and YYNGEE. Trimming left V 3 bases short and J 2 bases short, with 11 bases between. For the CDR3, the DNA is TGTGCCAGCAGCGACCGACAGAAAAACTATGGCTACACCTTC. It codes for CASSDRQKNYGYTF.

This clone was found once. This chain joins TRBV20-1 and TRBJ2-7; D unresolved. The CDR3 loop spans 12 amino acids. V gave up 3 bases and J gave up 3 bases, with 9 bases separating them. Germline V gene data show CDR1 as DFQATT and CDR2 as SNEGSKA (reference sequence). CDR3 protein: CSASKQRYEQYF. In DNA, the CDR3 is TGCAGTGCTAGTAAGCAGCGCTACGAGCAGTACTTC.

The rearrangement links TRBV11-3 to TRBJ2-1; 9 nucleotides line up with TRBD1. Unmatched junction bases numbered 1, after V lost 4 bases and J lost 3 bases. Germline lookup yields CDR1 SGHNT and CDR2 YENEEA. CDR3 length equals 14 residues. As DNA, the CDR3 is TGTGCCAGCAGCTCGACAGGGGGCTACAATGAGCAGTTCTTC. Translated: CASSSTGGYNEQFF.

This rearrangement joins TRBV19 to TRBJ1-2; no clear D gene. Trimming took 7 bases from V and 6 from J, leaving 21 bases between them. Looked up from germline, CDR1 is LNHDA and CDR2 is SQIVND (reference sequence). The CDR3 runs 15 residues. CDR3 sequence: CASTTAGSRVHGYTF. DNA for the CDR3: TGTGCCAGTACCACCGCGGGTTCTAGGGTCCATGGCTACACCTTC.

The V gene is TRBV7-8, the J gene TRBJ2-2, with D possibly TRBD2 on 5 matching bases. Germline loops: CDR1 SGHVS, CDR2 FQNEAQ. CDR3 length equals 16 residues. The V and J ends lost 2 bases and 0 bases respectively, with 10 bases between them. The CDR3 spells CASSLSADSNTGELFF. CDR3 in DNA: TGTGCCAGCAGCTTATCGGCGGACTCGAACACCGGGGAGCTGTTTTTT.